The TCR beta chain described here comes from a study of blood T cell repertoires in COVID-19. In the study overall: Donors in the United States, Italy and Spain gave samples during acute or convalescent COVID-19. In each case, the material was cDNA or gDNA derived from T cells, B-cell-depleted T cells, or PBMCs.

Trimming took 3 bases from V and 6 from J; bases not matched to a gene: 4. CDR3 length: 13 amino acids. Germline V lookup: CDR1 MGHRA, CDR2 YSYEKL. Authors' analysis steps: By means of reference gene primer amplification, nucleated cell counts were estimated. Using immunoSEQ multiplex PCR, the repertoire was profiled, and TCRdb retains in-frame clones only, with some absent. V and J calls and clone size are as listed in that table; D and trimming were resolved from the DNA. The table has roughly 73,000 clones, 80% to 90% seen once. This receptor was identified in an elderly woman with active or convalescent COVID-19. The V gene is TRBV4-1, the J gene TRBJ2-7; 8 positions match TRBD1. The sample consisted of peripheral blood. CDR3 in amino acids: CASSQTGVGEQYF. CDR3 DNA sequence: TGCGCCAGCAGCCAGACAGGGGTAGGCGAGCAGTACTTC.